Included here is one T cell receptor (beta chain) sequence, with context. Each of the patients experienced relapse following autologous stem cell transplantation, and their brentuximab vedotin exposure differed. This sample was included in a study of PD-1 blockade in classical Hodgkin lymphoma. Method: immunoSEQ multiplex PCR; TCRdb's copy keeps in-frame clones and lacks some. Among under 60,000 clones listed, around 66% were seen once. This receptor was obtained from a human donor with classical Hodgkin lymphoma. Sequencing used peripheral blood mononuclear cells (PBMCs), obtained at baseline.

The CDR3 sequence: CASSQYGPGNTIYF. As DNA, the CDR3 is TGTGCCAGCAGCCAGTACGGCCCGGGAAACACCATATATTTT. The chain joins TRBV4-2 to TRBJ1-3; D remains ambiguous. CDR1 and CDR2 from the germline V gene are LGHNA and YNFKEQ. The ends were cut back, 3 bases at V and 4 bases at J, with 10 bases in the middle. This CDR3 has 14 residues.